This T cell receptor (beta chain) came from a study of cytomegalovirus exposure and HLA in healthy donors. Regarding the study as a whole: Three CMV-associated chains proved CMV antigen-specific in vitro. One variant, a missense change in DCLRE1C, was linked in a later analysis to TCR beta V- and J-gene trimming. Accurate HLA-A and HLA-B prediction from TCR beta sequences was reported for most subjects. It was shown in a later analysis that HLA-associated TCR beta chains were more clonally expanded than other, equally common chains.

Per germline, CDR1 KGHSH and CDR2 LQKENI. V lost 5 bases and J lost 2; bases outside the gene matches: 4. The CDR3 has 15 amino acids. Researchers ran the PCR with 60 Vbeta and 13 Jbeta primers. The protocol was immunoSEQ multiplex PCR, while the TCRdb copy is restricted to in-frame clones and leaves out a portion. Here the sample spans roughly 120,000 clones, less than 85% being singletons. About this clone: Antigen specificity is unknown.

The clonotype comes from a male donor in good health and CMV-seronegative. The chain carries TRBV18 and TRBJ2-2, with TRBD1 identical over 8 bases. The sequencing sample was made of PBMCs. The CDR3 protein is CASSSGQGNTGELFF. The DNA of the CDR3 is TGTGCCAGCTCATCCGGACAGGGTAACACCGGGGAGCTGTTTTTT.